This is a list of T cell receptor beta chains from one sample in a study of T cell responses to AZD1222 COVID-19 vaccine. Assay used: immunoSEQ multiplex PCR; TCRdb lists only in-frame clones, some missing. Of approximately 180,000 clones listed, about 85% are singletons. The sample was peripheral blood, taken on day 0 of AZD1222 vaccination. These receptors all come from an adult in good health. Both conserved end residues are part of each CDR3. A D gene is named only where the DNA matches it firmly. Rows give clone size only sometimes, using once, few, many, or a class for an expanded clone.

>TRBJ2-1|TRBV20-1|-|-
CSASYNEQFF
TGCAGTGCTAGTTACAATGAGCAGTTCTTC
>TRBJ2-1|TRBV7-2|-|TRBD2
CASSPPGLAGGTEQFF
TGTGCCAGCAGCCCCCCGGGGCTAGCGGGAGGCACTGAGCAGTTCTTC
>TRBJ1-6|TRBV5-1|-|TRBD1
CASSNWAGTGYSPLHF
TGCGCCAGCAGCAATTGGGCCGGGACAGGGTACTCACCCCTCCACTTT
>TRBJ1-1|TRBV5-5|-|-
CASSLFIVVGPGMNTEAFF
TGTGCCAGCAGCTTGTTTATCGTAGTGGGGCCCGGAATGAACACTGAAGCTTTCTTT
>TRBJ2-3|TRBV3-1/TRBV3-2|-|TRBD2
CASSQFSGSRTDTQYF
TGTGCCAGCAGCCAATTTAGCGGGTCTCGCACAGATACGCAGTATTTT
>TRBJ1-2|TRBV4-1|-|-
CASSQEAGVIYGYTF
TGCGCCAGCAGCCAGGAGGCAGGCGTTATCTATGGCTACACCTTC
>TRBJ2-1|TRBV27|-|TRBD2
CASRAWGGNEQFF
TGTGCCAGCAGAGCGTGGGGGGGGAATGAGCAGTTCTTC
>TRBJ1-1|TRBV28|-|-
CASSFLPGTRGGTEAFF
TGTGCCAGCAGTTTCCTTCCAGGGACAAGAGGCGGCACTGAAGCTTTCTTT
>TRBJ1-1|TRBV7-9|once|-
CASSRVSEAEAFF
TGTGCCAGCAGCCGGGTATCCGAGGCCGAAGCTTTCTTT
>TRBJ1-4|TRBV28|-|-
CASSLGAPGEKLFF
TGTGCCAGCAGTTTAGGGGCTCCAGGAGAAAAACTGTTTTTT
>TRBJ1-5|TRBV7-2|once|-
CASSLEGPVNQPQHF
TGTGCCAGCAGCCTGGAGGGGCCCGTCAATCAGCCCCAGCATTTT
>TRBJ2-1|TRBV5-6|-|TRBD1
CASRGQGPYNEQFF
TGTGCCAGCCGCGGACAGGGCCCCTACAATGAGCAGTTCTTC
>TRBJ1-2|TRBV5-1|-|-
CASSPSLTGPANYGYTF
TGCGCCAGCAGCCCTTCTCTGACCGGGCCCGCTAACTATGGCTACACCTTC
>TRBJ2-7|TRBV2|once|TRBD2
CASSRTSGSSYEQYF
TGTGCCAGCAGCCGAACTAGCGGGAGCTCCTACGAGCAGTACTTC
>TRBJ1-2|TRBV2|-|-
CASGVLLPMGYTF
TGTGCCAGCGGGGTCCTTCTCCCTATGGGCTACACCTTC
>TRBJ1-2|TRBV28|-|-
CASSYPSRTESRGYTF
TGTGCCAGCAGCTATCCCTCCAGGACAGAGTCTCGCGGCTACACCTTC
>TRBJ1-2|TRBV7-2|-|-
CASSLGGLRYGYTF
TGTGCCAGCAGCTTAGGCGGGCTGCGCTATGGCTACACCTTC
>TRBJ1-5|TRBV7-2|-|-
CASSLVPGTNQPQHF
TGTGCCAGCAGCTTAGTTCCCGGGACGAATCAGCCCCAGCATTTT
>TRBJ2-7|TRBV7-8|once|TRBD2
CASSRDGTRSDEQYF
TGTGCCAGCAGTCGCGATGGGACTAGAAGCGACGAGCAGTACTTC
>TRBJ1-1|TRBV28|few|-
CATFYGGLRQAFF
TGTGCCACCTTCTACGGGGGTCTCCGTCAAGCTTTCTTT
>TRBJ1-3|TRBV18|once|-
CASSHDYSGNTIYF
TGTGCCAGCTCCCACGACTACTCTGGAAACACCATATATTTT
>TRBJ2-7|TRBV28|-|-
CASSLSWNSLPPYEQYF
TGTGCCAGCAGTTTATCTTGGAACAGTCTCCCTCCCTACGAGCAGTACTTC
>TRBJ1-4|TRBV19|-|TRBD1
CASSPGGTGVEKLFF
TGTGCCAGTAGTCCAGGAGGGACAGGGGTTGAAAAACTGTTTTTT
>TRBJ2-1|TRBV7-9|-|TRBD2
CASSLGTSGFDEQFF
TGTGCCAGCAGCTTAGGGACTAGCGGATTTGATGAGCAGTTCTTC
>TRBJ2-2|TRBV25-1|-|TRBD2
CASSDIAGGPTGELFF
TGTGCCAGCAGTGACATAGCGGGAGGCCCCACCGGGGAGCTGTTTTTT
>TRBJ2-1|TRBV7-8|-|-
CASIPRGSATYNEQFF
TGTGCCAGCATCCCCCGAGGGAGCGCGACCTACAATGAGCAGTTCTTC
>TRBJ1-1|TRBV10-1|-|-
CASSGTLNTEAFF
TGCGCCAGCAGTGGGACACTTAACACTGAAGCTTTCTTT
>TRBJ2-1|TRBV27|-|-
CASSPRGQGTAEQFF
TGTGCCAGCAGCCCAAGGGGACAAGGTACTGCGGAGCAGTTCTTC
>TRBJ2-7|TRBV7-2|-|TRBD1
CASRSNRDRVSEQYF
TGTGCCAGCAGATCCAACCGGGACAGGGTCTCCGAGCAGTACTTC
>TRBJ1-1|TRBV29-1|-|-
CSVADTLNTEAFF
TGCAGCGTTGCGGACACCCTGAACACTGAAGCTTTCTTT
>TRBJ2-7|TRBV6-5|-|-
CASNRSPTSYEQYF
TGTGCCAGCAACCGTTCCCCAACTTCCTACGAGCAGTACTTC
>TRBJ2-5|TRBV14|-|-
CASSQEGRIETQYF
TGTGCCAGCAGCCAAGAGGGCAGAATAGAGACCCAGTACTTC
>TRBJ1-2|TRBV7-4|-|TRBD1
CASSLADRDRAEDYGYTF
TGTGCCAGCAGCTTAGCCGACCGGGACAGGGCCGAGGACTATGGCTACACCTTC
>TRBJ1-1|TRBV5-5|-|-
CASSFTLENTEAFF
TGTGCCAGCAGCTTCACTTTGGAGAACACTGAAGCTTTCTTT
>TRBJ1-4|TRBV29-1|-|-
CSVFRGSNEKLFF
TGCAGCGTCTTCAGGGGTTCTAATGAAAAACTGTTTTTT
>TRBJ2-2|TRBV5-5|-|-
CASSLWGRNTGELFF
TGTGCCAGCAGCTTATGGGGAAGGAACACCGGGGAGCTGTTTTTT
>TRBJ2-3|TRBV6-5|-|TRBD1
CASNPTGSTDTQYF
TGTGCCAGCAACCCGACAGGGAGCACAGATACGCAGTATTTT
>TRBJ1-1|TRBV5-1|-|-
CASSLAGNAEAFF
TGCGCCAGCAGCTTGGCAGGGAACGCTGAAGCTTTCTTT
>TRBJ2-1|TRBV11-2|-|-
CASSLIAQGYNEQFF
TGTGCCAGCAGCTTAATAGCACAGGGCTACAATGAGCAGTTCTTC
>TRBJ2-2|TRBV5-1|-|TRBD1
CASSQLGQGLRETGELFF
TGCGCCAGCAGCCAGCTAGGACAGGGACTCAGGGAAACCGGGGAGCTGTTTTTT
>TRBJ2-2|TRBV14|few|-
CASSPLRAEDTGELFF
TGTGCCAGCAGCCCCCTCCGGGCGGAAGACACCGGGGAGCTGTTTTTT
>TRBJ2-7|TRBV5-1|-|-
CASSLTDYEQYF
TGCGCCAGCAGCCTTACAGACTACGAGCAGTACTTC
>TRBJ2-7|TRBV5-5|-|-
CASSLEGTIFYEQYF
TGTGCCAGCAGCTTGGAAGGGACAATTTTCTACGAGCAGTACTTC
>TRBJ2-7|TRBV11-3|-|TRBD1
CASSRDGTGGVEQYF
TGTGCCAGCAGCCGGGACGGGACAGGGGGCGTCGAGCAGTACTTC
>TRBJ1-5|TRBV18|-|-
CASSPGGQPQHF
TGTGCCAGCTCACCAGGGGGTCAGCCCCAGCATTTT
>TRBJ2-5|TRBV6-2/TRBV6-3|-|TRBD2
CASSYSLAGDQETQYF
TGTGCCAGCAGTTACTCACTAGCGGGGGATCAAGAGACCCAGTACTTC
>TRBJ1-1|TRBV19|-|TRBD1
CASSAQTGFVGNTEAFF
TGTGCCAGTAGTGCCCAGACAGGGTTCGTTGGGAACACTGAAGCTTTCTTT
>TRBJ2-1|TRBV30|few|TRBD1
CAWSKGQGLSYNEQFF
TGTGCCTGGAGTAAGGGACAGGGCCTCTCCTACAATGAGCAGTTCTTC
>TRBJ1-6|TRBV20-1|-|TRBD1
CSASAGTGQLPLHF
TGCAGTGCTAGTGCCGGGACAGGGCAATTACCCCTCCACTTT
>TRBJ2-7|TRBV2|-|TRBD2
CASSEIGTSSYEQYF
TGTGCCAGCAGTGAGATAGGGACTAGCTCCTACGAGCAGTACTTC
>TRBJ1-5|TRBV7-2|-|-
CASSLVRDQPQHF
TGTGCCAGCAGCTTAGTTCGCGATCAGCCCCAGCATTTT
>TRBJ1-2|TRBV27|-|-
CASSPWGSGGYTF
TGTGCCAGCAGCCCCTGGGGGAGCGGTGGCTACACCTTC
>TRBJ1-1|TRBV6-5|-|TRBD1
CASHPGQGANTEAFF
TGTGCCAGCCATCCGGGACAGGGGGCGAACACTGAAGCTTTCTTT